Listed below are T cell receptor beta chains from one sample, sequenced in a study of blood T cells in healthy people across ages. TCRdb reprocessed the 5' RACE reads via MiXCR and lists one record per CDR3 protein. Altogether more than 550,000 distinct CDR3 sequences are present, 22% being singletons, with the ten largest covering 22%. The sequencing input was blood. These receptors all come from a man between 65 and 85 years old in good health. Both conserved end residues are part of each CDR3.

j_call v_call cdr3_aa
TRBJ2-4 TRBV5-1 CASSLTGTGIDQYF
TRBJ2-1 TRBV5-1 CASSLGLAGGQRNEQFF
TRBJ2-1 TRBV20-1 CSASQRRHEQFF
. TRBV28 CASSYGPGRPQYF
TRBJ1-2 TRBV15 CATSRDNTAYGYTF
TRBJ2-1 TRBV29-1 CSVAQLGNEQFF
TRBJ1-1 TRBV7-3 CASSKRQGAEAFF
TRBJ1-1 TRBV7-9 CASHRGGMNTEAFF
. TRBV6-6 CASSPKEVLWETQYF
TRBJ2-2 TRBV6-5 CASSYGDIIGRRWVGELFF